The clone carrying this T cell receptor beta chain has ten or more counts. Its antigen is not known. RNA transcripts were the template, and TCR beta CDR3 regions were amplified from them. HTBI primers primed a first-round RT-PCR, and a second-round multiplex PCR followed. TCRdb reprocessed the multiplex PCR reads with MiXCR, giving one entry per CDR3 protein. The table includes fewer than 400,000 distinct CDR3 sequences, about 18% detected once. J was trimmed by 4 bases and V by 6 bases; bases with no gene match: 6. This CDR3 comprises 14 residues. Germline lookup yields CDR1 SGHVS and CDR2 FNYEAQ. It was on clinical symptoms, serum thyroxine, TRAb, thyroid ultrasound and orbital computed tomography that diagnosis relied. These data come from a study of Graves' ophthalmopathy and Graves' hyperthyroidism. Overall study results and limits: Clonotypes were expanded in thyroid at above 0.001 frequency, and most also appeared in blood.

The receptor comes from a young woman with Graves' ophthalmopathy. This chain connects TRBV7-6 to TRBJ2-7, with 10 bases that match TRBD1. Material for sequencing was peripheral blood. The CDR3 is CASSAGTGVYEQYF. The DNA for the CDR3 is TGTGCCAGCAGTGCCGGGACAGGGGTTTACGAGCAGTACTTC. The entire variable domain, with the rest obtained from reference TRBV7-6 and TRBJ2-7, is as follows: GAGVSQSPRYKVTKRGQDVALRCDPISGHVSLYWYRQALGQGPEFLTYFNYEAQQDKSGLPNDRFSAERPEGSISTLTIQRTEQRDSAMYRCASSAGTGVYEQYFGPGTRLTVT.